The 32 T cell receptor beta chains given below trace back to one sample, sequenced in a study of T cell repertoires in cytomegalovirus infection. No antigens are known for them. MiXCR, applied by TCRdb to the reads, yields one record per CDR3 protein. This table holds about a million distinct CDR3 sequences, approximately 31% found once. The material was cultured CD8+ T cells from PBMCs, obtained from culture after CMV antigen stimulation. The receptors were gathered from a human donor in good health (CMV status not recorded). Some clones in this sample may be carry-over from other donors' samples.

This chain connects TRBV5-5 to TRBJ1-3, with D unresolved. The germline V gene encodes CDR1 SGHKS and CDR2 YYEKEE (reference sequence). The CDR3 runs 16 residues. Trimming removed 0 bases at V and 0 bases at J, with 10 bases between. In nucleotides, the CDR3 is TGTGCCAGCAGCTTGGACACACCGTTCTCTGGAAACACCATATATTTT. Protein: CASSLDTPFSGNTIYF.

Comment on this clonotype: Its ends do not fully match the called genes, so a read error is possible. The J gene is TRBJ2-2, the V gene TRBV4-1, with TRBD2 matching over 16 bases. Germline V gives CDR1 MGHRA, CDR2 YSYEKL. The length of the CDR3 is 18 residues. The CDR3 is CASSYGTSGGAGTGELFF. CDR3 in DNA: TGTGCCAGCAGCTACGGGACTAGCGGGGGGGCCGGTACCGGGGAGCTGTTTTTT.

This chain links TRBV5-4 with TRBJ2-1, with 8 bases matching TRBD1. The CDR3 spans 15 residues. CDR1 is SGHNT and CDR2 is YYREEE in the germline V gene (reference sequence). V was pared by 5 bases and J by 3 bases, with 7 bases of the junction left unmatched. In nucleotides, the CDR3 is TGTGCCAGCAGTTCCGGGACAGGAATCTACAATGAGCAGTTCTTC. This translates into CASSSGTGIYNEQFF.

This sequence joins TRBV28 and TRBJ2-7, with D possibly TRBD2 on 6 matching bases. With 3 bases removed from V and 0 bases from J, the gap between germline ends came to 12 bases. CDR1 and CDR2 (germline): MDHEN, SYDVKM. The CDR3 consists of 15 residues. CDR3 nucleotides: TGTGCCAGCAGTTTTAGGGACGGGAGCTCCTACGAGCAGTACTTC. Encoded protein: CASSFRDGSSYEQYF.

This clonotype was detected once. A much more abundant neighbour one base away suggests this may be a read error. This chain connects TRBV7-2 to TRBJ2-3; TRBD2 is a possible D gene (6 bases). The CDR3 length is 14 residues. Germline V gives CDR1 SGHTA, CDR2 FQGNSA. CDR3 DNA sequence: TGTGCCAACAGCTTAGTCGGGGGAGCTGATACGCAGTATTTT. Its protein product is CANSLVGGADTQYF.

The chain recombines TRBV6-2 or TRBV6-3 with TRBJ1-2; D not resolved. Per the germline V gene, CDR1 is MNHEY and CDR2 is SVGEGT. Trimming took 8 bases from V and 13 from J, leaving 17 bases between them. The CDR3 extends over 11 amino acids. The CDR3 DNA reads as TGTGCCAGCGTCGAGGGTAGTGCATGCACCTTC. This translates into CASVEGSACTF.

V is TRBV4-1 and J is TRBJ2-2; no firm D call. Trimming took off 1 base at V and 1 base at J, with 7 bases between the two ends. The length of the CDR3 is 15 residues. The germline CDR1 and CDR2 sequences are MGHRA and YSYEKL. CDR3 in DNA: TGCGCCAGCAGCCAAGTCCAGGTGAACACCGGGGAGCTGTTTTTT. It is translated as CASSQVQVNTGELFF.

CDR3 nucleotides: TGTGCCAGCAGCTTAATCCGAGTGGGACCTAACTATGGCTACACCTTC. Amino acid sequence: CASSLIRVGPNYGYTF. The chain links TRBV7-9 to TRBJ1-2, with a tentative D call TRBD1 (5 bases). V was shortened by 2 bases and J by 0 bases, with 13 bases between the two germline ends. The germline CDR1 and CDR2 sequences are SEHNR and FQNEAQ (reference sequence). The CDR3 consists of 16 residues.

The chain recombines TRBV7-3 with TRBJ1-2; D is undetermined. The V and J ends lost 2 bases and 4 bases respectively, with 14 bases between them. The CDR3 consists of 15 residues. Germline CDR1 and CDR2: SGHTA and FQGTGA. The CDR3 DNA follows: TGTGCCAGCAGCTTAGCTTCAGGCGTCACCTATGGCTACACCTTC. Its translation is CASSLASGVTYGYTF. Together with reference TRBV7-3 and TRBJ1-2, the CDR3 gives the full variable domain: GAGVSQTPSNKVTEKGKYVELRCDPISGHTALYWYRQSLGQGPEFLIYFQGTGAADDSGLPNDRFFAVRPEGSVSTLKIQRTERGDSAVYLCASSLASGVTYGYTFGSGTRLTVV.

In its sample, this clonotype was seen many times. The junction does not match germline at one end; this may be a read error. The V call is TRBV5-1, the J call TRBJ2-3, with 8 nucleotides matching TRBD1. The germline gives CDR1 SGHRS, CDR2 YFSETQ. The CDR3 is 15 amino acids. The CDR3, as DNA: TGTGCCAGCAGCTTAGAGGGACAGGGCACAGATACGCAGTATTTT. Amino acids: CASSLEGQGTDTQYF.

The V and J genes are TRBV19 and TRBJ1-1; D is ambiguous. V dropped 6 bases and J dropped 3 bases, with 11 bases sitting between them. In germline, CDR1 is LNHDA, CDR2 SQIVND (reference sequence). There are 13 residues in the CDR3. The CDR3 region is CASRFDLHTEAFF. In DNA form, the CDR3 reads TGTGCCAGTAGATTTGACTTACACACTGAAGCTTTCTTT.

This clonotype was picked up one time. As DNA, the CDR3 is TGCAGCGTTAACGACAGGGTCCTTGGCTACACCTTC. Translation: CSVNDRVLGYTF. The chain uses TRBV29-1 and TRBJ1-2; TRBD1 matches at 7 bases. CDR3 length: 12 residues. Germline CDR1 reads SQVTM; CDR2 reads ANQGSEA. J gave up 7 bases and V 5 bases, and 7 bases lay outside the gene matches.

This clonotype has just a few counts. The J gene is TRBJ2-7, the V gene TRBV19; no clear D. Germline V gene lookup returns CDR1 LNHDA and CDR2 SQIVND (reference sequence). The CDR3 contains 14 residues. V was cut by 1 base and J by 6 bases, with 13 bases left in between. The CDR3 nucleotides are TGTGCCAGTAGTATAGGGATAGGCGGCGTCGAGCAGTACTTC. Encoded protein: CASSIGIGGVEQYF.

This clonotype turned up a few times. CDR3 region: CACGEVGNEQFF. The DNA for the CDR3 is TGTGCCTGCGGGGAGGTAGGCAATGAGCAGTTCTTC. This sequence joins TRBV7-3 and TRBJ2-1, with D possibly matching TRBD2 (6 bases). The CDR3 is 12 amino acids. The germline CDR1 and CDR2 sequences are SGHTA and FQGTGA. Trimming removed 11 bases from V and 6 bases from J, with 14 bases in between.

The chain joins TRBV3-1 to TRBJ2-7; perhaps TRBD1 as D (5 bases). Germline V gene data show CDR1 as LGHDT and CDR2 as YNNKEL (reference sequence). The CDR3 loop spans 13 amino acids. The V end was cut by 2 bases, the J end by 6 bases, with 11 bases between. As DNA, the CDR3 is TGTGCCAGCAGCCAAAAGGGGCTCGTCGAGCAGTACTTC. Its translation: CASSQKGLVEQYF.

This chain connects TRBV19 to TRBJ2-1; 8 bases map to TRBD2. The junction had 9 bases not matched to a gene; V was cut back by 0 bases and J by 5 bases. This CDR3 has 17 amino acids. Germline CDR1 reads LNHDA; CDR2 reads SQIVND (reference sequence). The CDR3 spells CASSIETGGGLNNEQFF. The CDR3, as DNA: TGTGCCAGTAGTATAGAAACTGGCGGGGGGCTCAACAATGAGCAGTTCTTC.

This clonotype appeared a few times. This chain uses TRBV12-3 or TRBV12-4 with TRBJ2-7; 8 nucleotides match TRBD1. This CDR3 region has 11 residues. V shed 6 bases, J shed 12 bases, and the junction held 7 bases outside the gene matches. The CDR3 loop reads CASSADRVAYF. CDR3 bases: TGTGCCAGCAGCGCGGACAGGGTGGCGTACTTC.

This chain connects TRBV28 to TRBJ1-2, with D tentatively TRBD1 (5 bases). The V gene lost 6 bases and the J gene lost 3 bases, with 11 bases spanning the gap. The length of the CDR3 is 13 residues. Per germline, CDR1 MDHEN and CDR2 SYDVKM. DNA of the CDR3: TGTGCCAGCAGACAGACAGCTTACTATGGCTACACCTTC. Translating it yields CASRQTAYYGYTF.

Points on this clonotype: One junction end disagrees with the germline gene, perhaps due to a read error. The chain joins TRBV27 to TRBJ1-1; 8 bases are a match to TRBD1. Germline CDR1 reads MNHEY; CDR2 reads SMNVEV (reference sequence). The CDR3 extends over 15 amino acids. The CDR3 loop reads CASSLSQGAGTAAFF. The CDR3 DNA follows: TGTGCCAGCAGTTTATCTCAGGGGGCAGGGACTGCAGCTTTCTTT.

V and J are TRBV28 and TRBJ2-1, with D tentatively TRBD1 (5 bases). Trimming stripped 10 bases from V and 0 bases from J, with 19 bases between. The V gene's germline CDR1 is MDHEN and CDR2 SYDVKM. The CDR3 consists of 16 residues. Written as DNA, the CDR3 is TGTGCCACCGGCGCAGGGTGGAATACCTCCTACAATGAGCAGTTCTTC. Translated, it gives CATGAGWNTSYNEQFF.

Turning to this clonotype: The germline gene is not matched at one end of the junction; a read error may be the cause. The chain joins TRBV29-1 to TRBJ1-1, with D unresolved. The CDR3 covers 9 residues. Germline V gives CDR1 SQVTM, CDR2 ANQGSEA. The CDR3 nucleotides are TGCAGCGTTGAAGATCGTGCTTTCTTC. Protein sequence: CSVEDRAFF.

J is TRBJ2-1 and V is TRBV19; D not resolved. Looked up from germline, CDR1 is LNHDA and CDR2 is SQIVND (reference sequence). The CDR3 extends over 13 amino acids. V was clipped by 4 bases and J by 8 bases, with 12 bases between them. The CDR3: CASSTRPFDEQFF. The DNA of the CDR3 is TGTGCCAGTAGTACTAGACCCTTCGATGAGCAGTTCTTC.

This clonotype was observed a handful of times. V usage is TRBV20-1 and J usage is TRBJ2-2; D is uncertain. From germline, CDR1 is DFQATT and CDR2 SNEGSKA (reference sequence). CDR3 length: 15 residues. V lost 0 bases and J 2 bases, leaving 10 bases between the germline ends. CDR3 sequence (DNA): TGCAGTGCTAGAGACGGACCGATTAACACCGGGGAGCTGTTTTTT. Residues: CSARDGPINTGELFF.

This rearrangement joins TRBV7-8 to TRBJ2-5; D is unclear. Trimming shortened V by 10 bases and J by 2 bases, and 11 bases separated the two germline ends. In germline, CDR1 is SGHVS, CDR2 FQNEAQ. The CDR3 runs 12 residues. This CDR3 is CANHASQETQYF. CDR3 coding DNA: TGTGCCAACCACGCCTCTCAAGAGACCCAGTACTTC.

This clonotype appeared many times. The chain joins TRBV7-9 to TRBJ2-1; D uncertain. Germline values: CDR1 SEHNR, CDR2 FQNEAQ (reference sequence). The V end was cut by 1 base, the J end by 12 bases, with 10 bases between. CDR3 length: 12 residues. CDR3 in amino acids: CASSLGTGAQFF. CDR3 DNA: TGTGCCAGCAGCTTAGGGACGGGCGCGCAGTTCTTC.

The V and J genes are TRBV27 and TRBJ2-3, with 14 bases identical to TRBD2. Germline V gene data show CDR1 as MNHEY and CDR2 as SMNVEV (reference sequence). This CDR3 has 19 amino acids. Trimming took 5 bases from V and 8 from J; bases not matched to a gene: 18. CDR3 amino acids: CASSLYHPTSGGDGPTQYF. CDR3 DNA: TGTGCCAGCAGTCTTTATCACCCGACTAGCGGGGGGGACGGTCCTACGCAGTATTTT.

A few counts support this clonotype. This chain joins TRBV6-1 and TRBJ2-4; tentative D call: TRBD1 (5 bases). V gave up 0 bases and J gave up 0 bases, with 12 bases separating them. This CDR3 region has 17 residues. Germline-derived CDR1 and CDR2 are MNHNS and SASEGT. CDR3 amino acids: CASSEAGQWIAKNIQYF. Here the CDR3 DNA reads TGTGCCAGCAGTGAAGCGGGGCAGTGGATAGCCAAAAACATTCAGTACTTC.

This clonotype was seen only a few times. The CDR3 DNA reads as TGTGCCAGCAGCTTAGGGCGGGACAGGGTGAACTATGGCTACACCTTC. Encoded protein: CASSLGRDRVNYGYTF. The chain links TRBV7-9 to TRBJ1-2; 9 nucleotides match TRBD1. Germline lookup yields CDR1 SEHNR and CDR2 FQNEAQ (reference sequence). After removal of 1 base from V and 2 bases from J, the junction contained 5 bases not matched to a gene. The CDR3 totals 16 residues.

This clonotype has a handful of counts. The chain links TRBV6-6 to TRBJ1-4; no clear D. CDR3 size: 12 residues. CDR1 is MNHNY, CDR2 SVGAGI, per germline (reference sequence). Trimming pared 0 bases from V and 13 bases from J, leaving 9 bases between. The CDR3, as DNA: TGTGCCAGCAGTTACTCGAGTTGGGGACTGTTTTTT. The encoded protein is CASSYSSWGLFF.

The rearrangement joins TRBV15 to TRBJ2-1; possible D gene TRBD2, 5 bases. The ends were cut back, 5 bases at V and 7 bases at J, with 30 bases in the middle. The CDR3 sequence is 19 residues long. Germline V gene data show CDR1 as LNHNV and CDR2 as YYDKDF (reference sequence). CDR3 DNA sequence: TGTGCCACCAGCCTAACCCTCCTTTCCGAACGGAGGTCGAGGAATGAGCAGTTCTTC. Translation: CATSLTLLSERRSRNEQFF.

The chain carries TRBV14 and TRBJ2-1, with D perhaps TRBD2 (5 bases). This CDR3 is 14 amino acids long. Deletions cut 4 bases from V and 4 bases from J, with 11 bases between. Germline CDR1 is SGHDN and CDR2 is FVKESK. DNA of the CDR3: TGTGCCAGCAGCCGGCGGACTCAATACAATGAGCAGTTCTTC. The encoded protein is CASSRRTQYNEQFF.

The chain carries TRBV4-1 and TRBJ2-3; the match to TRBD2 covers 10 bases. Trimming at V came to 1 base and at J to 5 bases, leaving 9 bases not matched to a gene. Germline V gene sequence: CDR1 MGHRA, CDR2 YSYEKL. This CDR3 is built from 17 residues. CDR3 DNA sequence: TGCGCCAGCAGCCAAGGTATTCTAGCGGGGGTGGAAGATACGCAGTATTTT. Protein product: CASSQGILAGVEDTQYF.